This is a list of T cell receptor beta chains from one sample in a study of shared clonotypes between healthy human individuals. Assay: immunoSEQ multiplex PCR; the TCRdb copy retains only in-frame clones and omits some. The sample includes roughly 2,000,000 clones, about 95% seen only once; the top ten take around 1%. Sequenced sample: naive CD8+ T cells sorted from blood. Receptors originate from a man aged 18 to 35 in good health. Each CDR3 is given with its conserved first and last residue. The D gene is left open where the match is weak. Not every row has a clone size; where given, it reads once, few, many or a size class.

d_call	clone_size	v_call	j_call	cdr3_length	cdr3_aa	cdr3_nt
TRBD2	NA	TRBV11-2	TRBJ2-7	14	CASSSGLAGYEQYF	TGTGCCAGCAGCTCGGGACTAGCGGGTTACGAGCAGTACTTC
NA	NA	TRBV7-9	TRBJ1-3	17	CASSYRDTSAGGNTIYF	TGTGCCAGCAGCTACCGGGACACCTCGGCGGGTGGAAACACCATATATTTT
NA	NA	TRBV5-1	TRBJ2-4	14	CASSLAGNWDIQYF	TGCGCCAGCAGCTTGGCCGGGAACTGGGACATTCAGTACTTC
NA	NA	TRBV6-5	TRBJ1-4	15	CASSYSGETNEKLFF	TGTGCCAGCAGTTACTCTGGGGAGACTAATGAAAAACTGTTTTTT
NA	NA	TRBV9	TRBJ2-2	15	CASSATGGNTGELFF	TGTGCCAGCAGCGCCACGGGGGGCAACACCGGGGAGCTGTTTTTT
TRBD1	NA	TRBV11-2	TRBJ2-1	15	CASSPGDRAYNEQFF	TGTGCCAGCAGCCCCGGGGACAGGGCTTACAATGAGCAGTTCTTC
NA	NA	TRBV6-1	TRBJ2-7	13	CASSDRITYEQYF	TGTGCCAGCAGTGATAGGATAACTTACGAGCAGTACTTC
NA	NA	TRBV7-9	TRBJ2-7	13	CASSPGTSYEQYF	TGTGCCAGCAGCCCAGGGACCTCCTACGAGCAGTACTTC
TRBD2	once	TRBV9	TRBJ2-2	16	CASSTGTSGNTGELFF	TGTGCCAGCTCTACAGGGACTAGCGGGAACACCGGGGAGCTGTTTTTT
TRBD2	NA	TRBV6-5	TRBJ2-3	16	CASSSGGLAGWDTQYF	TGTGCCAGCAGTTCCGGGGGACTAGCGGGGTGGGATACGCAGTATTTT
NA	NA	TRBV30	TRBJ1-2	14	CAWSVRELNYGYTF	TGTGCCTGGAGTGTACGGGAGCTTAACTATGGCTACACCTTC
TRBD2	NA	TRBV11-2	TRBJ2-5	16	CASSLGERGVWETQYF	TGTGCCAGCAGCTTAGGCGAGCGGGGGGTGTGGGAGACCCAGTACTTC
NA	NA	TRBV5-4	TRBJ2-5	13	CASSFQGSETQYF	TGTGCCAGCAGCTTTCAGGGGTCAGAGACCCAGTACTTC
TRBD2	few	TRBV4-3	TRBJ2-7	13	CASSSGVAGEQYF	TGCGCCAGCAGCTCTGGTGTAGCGGGCGAGCAGTACTTC
NA	NA	TRBV7-9	TRBJ2-1	16	CASRREGGQSYNEQFF	TGTGCCAGCAGACGAGAGGGGGGCCAGTCCTACAATGAGCAGTTCTTC
NA	NA	TRBV14	TRBJ2-7	13	CASSQESGAEQYF	TGTGCCAGCAGCCAAGAGTCAGGGGCCGAGCAGTACTTC
TRBD1	NA	TRBV15	TRBJ2-5	13	CATRTGVKETQYF	TGTGCCACCAGGACAGGGGTAAAAGAGACCCAGTACTTC
TRBD1	NA	TRBV5-1	TRBJ1-1	13	CASRTGMNTEAFF	TGCGCCAGCAGGACAGGGATGAACACTGAAGCTTTCTTT
NA	NA	TRBV28	TRBJ1-5	16	CASSLEGTLSNQPQHF	TGTGCCAGCAGTCTGGAAGGGACTTTGAGCAATCAGCCCCAGCATTTT
TRBD2	NA	TRBV7-9	TRBJ2-5	16	CASSPGTSDDRETQYF	TGTGCCAGCAGCCCCGGGACTAGCGACGATCGGGAGACCCAGTACTTC
NA	NA	TRBV5-6	TRBJ1-2	11	CASSFSVDYTF	TGTGCCAGCAGCTTCTCAGTGGACTACACCTTC
NA	NA	TRBV5-4	TRBJ1-2	17	CASSSEGGSLANYGYTF	TGTGCCAGCAGCTCGGAGGGGGGTTCGTTAGCTAACTATGGCTACACCTTC
NA	NA	TRBV5-5	TRBJ2-6	16	CASRSYFAGGANVLTF	TGTGCCAGCAGAAGTTATTTCGCCGGTGGGGCCAACGTCCTGACTTTC
TRBD1	NA	TRBV19	TRBJ1-1	14	CASSIGEGALKAFF	TGTGCCAGTAGTATAGGAGAGGGGGCCCTTAAAGCTTTCTTT
TRBD1	once	TRBV7-2	TRBJ2-7	14	CASSWTGATYEQYF	TGTGCCAGCAGCTGGACAGGGGCGACCTACGAGCAGTACTTC
NA	NA	TRBV29-1	TRBJ1-2	12	CSADRGLDGYTF	TGCAGCGCCGACCGGGGACTGGATGGCTACACCTTC
NA	NA	TRBV5-1	TRBJ2-1	15	CASSLGAGFVNEQFF	TGCGCCAGCAGCTTGGGGGCAGGGTTCGTCAATGAGCAGTTCTTC
TRBD1	NA	TRBV5-6	TRBJ1-6	14	CASSLEGANSPLHF	TGTGCCAGCAGCTTGGAGGGGGCTAATTCACCCCTCCACTTT
NA	NA	TRBV5-4	TRBJ1-1	16	CASSLAVGGGFTEAFF	TGTGCCAGCAGCTTGGCGGTCGGGGGCGGTTTCACTGAAGCTTTCTTT
TRBD1	NA	TRBV13	TRBJ1-2	16	CASSPVSALGQGGYTF	TGTGCCAGCAGCCCCGTATCTGCTCTGGGACAGGGTGGCTACACCTTC
NA	NA	TRBV14	TRBJ1-2	13	CASSQAGTYGYTF	TGTGCCAGCAGCCAAGCCGGAACGTATGGCTACACCTTC
NA	NA	TRBV9	TRBJ2-1	16	CASSVAVGVPYNEQFF	TGTGCCAGCAGCGTAGCGGTGGGGGTCCCCTACAATGAGCAGTTCTTC
NA	NA	TRBV5-1	TRBJ2-7	13	CASRADQGYEQYF	TGCGCCAGCAGAGCCGATCAGGGCTACGAGCAGTACTTC
NA	NA	TRBV15	TRBJ1-5	13	CATSRQVHQPQHF	TGTGCCACCAGCCGACAGGTCCATCAGCCCCAGCATTTT
TRBD1	once	TRBV27	TRBJ2-7	16	CASSLRPGQGAEEQYF	TGTGCCAGCAGTTTACGACCGGGACAGGGGGCAGAAGAGCAGTACTTC
TRBD1	NA	TRBV27	TRBJ1-2	12	CASRGGGGGYTF	TGTGCCAGCAGAGGAGGGGGCGGCGGCTACACCTTC
TRBD2	NA	TRBV9	TRBJ2-3	14	CASSGSGSADTQYF	TGTGCCAGCAGCGGTAGCGGGAGCGCAGATACGCAGTATTTT
NA	once	TRBV14	TRBJ2-7	14	CASSPTRGIYEQYF	TGTGCCAGCAGCCCCACGAGGGGGATCTACGAGCAGTACTTC
NA	NA	TRBV30	TRBJ2-7	13	CAWSVGYSYEQYF	TGTGCCTGGAGTGTTGGGTACTCCTACGAGCAGTACTTC
NA	NA	TRBV11-2	TRBJ1-1	16	CASSLDPDGGNTEAFF	TGTGCCAGCAGCTTAGACCCAGACGGGGGGAACACTGAAGCTTTCTTT
NA	NA	TRBV7-2	TRBJ1-2	18	CASSLDPHMEGGLYGYTF	TGTGCCAGCAGCTTAGATCCCCATATGGAAGGGGGACTCTATGGCTACACCTTC
NA	once	TRBV25-1	TRBJ2-7	10	CATEQDEQYF	TGTGCCACTGAACAGGACGAGCAGTACTTC
TRBD1	NA	TRBV6-1	TRBJ1-5	15	CASSEMETGGQPQHF	TGTGCCAGCAGTGAAATGGAAACAGGGGGCCAGCCCCAGCATTTT
TRBD2	NA	TRBV27	TRBJ2-1	16	CASSLLLAGSYNEQFF	TGTGCCAGCAGTTTATTATTAGCGGGAAGCTACAATGAGCAGTTCTTC
TRBD1	NA	TRBV30	TRBJ2-7	13	CAWRVTGGTEQYF	TGTGCCTGGAGGGTCACAGGGGGCACAGAGCAGTACTTC
TRBD2	NA	TRBV7-2	TRBJ2-1	15	CASSGSGSDLDEQFF	TGTGCCAGCAGCGGTAGCGGGAGTGATTTGGATGAGCAGTTCTTC
NA	NA	TRBV28	TRBJ2-5	18	CASSPHLAWAESQETQYF	TGTGCCAGCAGTCCCCACCTCGCATGGGCAGAGAGCCAAGAGACCCAGTACTTC